This T cell receptor (beta chain) was retrieved from a study of blood T cell repertoires in COVID-19. Germline V gene sequence: CDR1 MGHDK, CDR2 SYGVNS. Unmatched junction bases numbered 2, after V lost 1 base and J lost 1 base. The CDR3 covers 17 residues. Clones were sequenced by immunoSEQ multiplex PCR, and TCRdb holds only the in-frame ones, with some missing. The table shows about 180,000 clones, with approximately 83% occurring only once. The sequence was collected from a woman aged 35 to 49 with COVID-19, enrolled during active disease. What was sequenced was peripheral blood. The V and J genes are TRBV25-1 and TRBJ2-2, with 11 bases aligning to TRBD2. CDR3 nucleotides: TGTGCCAGCAGTGAATCCGGGACTAGCGGGAACACCGGGGAGCTGTTTTTT. Translating gives CASSESGTSGNTGELFF.